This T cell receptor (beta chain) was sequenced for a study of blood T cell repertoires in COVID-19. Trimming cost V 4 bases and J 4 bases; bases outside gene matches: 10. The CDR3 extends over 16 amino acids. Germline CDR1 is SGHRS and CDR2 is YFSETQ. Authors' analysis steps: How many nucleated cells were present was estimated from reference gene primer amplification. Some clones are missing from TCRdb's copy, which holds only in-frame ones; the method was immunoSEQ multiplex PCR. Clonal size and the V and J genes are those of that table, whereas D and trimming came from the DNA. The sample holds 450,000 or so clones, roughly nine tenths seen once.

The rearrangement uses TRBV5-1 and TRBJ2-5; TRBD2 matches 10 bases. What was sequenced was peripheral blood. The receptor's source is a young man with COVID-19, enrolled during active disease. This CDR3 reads CASSLRVAGGGETQYF. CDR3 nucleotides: TGCGCCAGCAGCCTTCGGGTAGCGGGAGGTGGAGAGACCCAGTACTTC.